This TCR beta chain emerged from a study of cytomegalovirus exposure and HLA in healthy donors. Trimming removed 4 bases from V and 5 bases from J, with 14 bases in between. This CDR3 region has 15 residues. Germline CDR1 and CDR2: SGHTA and FQGNSA. PCR primers comprised 60 Vbeta and 13 Jbeta primers. TCRdb's copy holds only in-frame clones and misses some; the assay was immunoSEQ multiplex PCR. The sample has roughly 96,000 clones, approximately 72% seen once. The study, taken as a whole, reports: In vitro assays verified that a few CMV-associated chains recognized CMV antigens specifically.

For this clone: Its antigen is still unknown.

The V call is TRBV7-2, the J call TRBJ1-4; unclear D gene. The source of this sequence is a woman aged 65 to 85 in good health and CMV-seropositive. The sample consisted of PBMCs. The CDR3 loop reads CASSSLLGGNEKLFF. The DNA of the CDR3 is TGTGCCAGCAGCTCCCTATTAGGAGGAAATGAAAAACTGTTTTTT.